This TCR beta chain was identified during a study of PD-L1 blockade in urothelial cancer. Study-level information: Patients had been given 0 to 3 earlier chemotherapy regimens.

The V end was cut by 0 bases, the J end by 2 bases, with 2 bases between. CDR1 is LGHNA and CDR2 is YSLEER in the germline V gene. The CDR3 loop spans 13 amino acids. Libraries were prepared by immunoSEQ multiplex PCR; TCRdb keeps only in-frame clonotypes and omits some of them. The table includes fewer than 85,000 clones, around nine tenths detected once. As for time point: peripheral blood 6 weeks after treatment start. This clone was found once. This specimen was PBMCs, taken around atezolizumab (anti-PD-L1) treatment. The J gene is TRBJ1-5, the V gene TRBV4-3; no definite D call. The sequence was obtained from a man aged 55 to 70 with urothelial cancer. DNA for the CDR3: TGCGCCAGCAGCCAAGACGGCAATCAGCCCCAGCATTTT. Translation gives CASSQDGNQPQHF.